One sample yielded the 21 T cell receptor beta chains listed below, sequenced in a study of CD8+ T cells in alopecia areata. The sequencing template was cDNA reverse transcribed from extracted RNA. TCRdb's copy holds only in-frame clones and misses some; the assay was immunoSEQ multiplex PCR. The sample shows around 250,000 clones, under 70% of them seen only once. This sample comprised CD4+ T cells sorted from blood, obtained at week 0. Every receptor here comes from a human donor with alopecia areata.

This chain links TRBV29-1 with TRBJ1-2; D not resolved. V was pared by 6 bases and J by 0 bases, with 8 bases between. Germline V gene data show CDR1 as SQVTM and CDR2 as ANQGSEA. This CDR3 region has 12 residues. CDR3 DNA: TGCAGCGTCTCGGGGACTAACTATGGCTACACCTTC. Translation gives CSVSGTNYGYTF.

This chain uses TRBV7-9 with TRBJ1-2, with D perhaps matching TRBD1 (6 bases). Germline V lookup: CDR1 SEHNR, CDR2 FQNEAQ (reference sequence). The V end was cut by 3 bases, the J end by 4 bases, with 9 bases between. The CDR3 is 13 residues long. The CDR3 protein is CASSFEGVYGYTF. In DNA form, the CDR3 reads TGTGCCAGCAGCTTTGAGGGGGTCTATGGCTACACCTTC. Variable domain in full (rest from reference TRBV7-9 and TRBJ1-2): DTGVSQNPRHKITKRGQNVTFRCDPISEHNRLYWYRQTLGQGPEFLTYFQNEAQLEKSRLLSDRFSAERPKGSFSTLEIQRTEQGDSAMYLCASSFEGVYGYTFGSGTRLTVV.

The chain recombines TRBV18 with TRBJ1-4, with 7 bases lining up with TRBD1. CDR1 and CDR2 from the germline V gene are KGHSH and LQKENI. V lost 0 bases and J lost 6; bases outside the gene matches: 13. The CDR3 is made up of 18 amino acids. The CDR3 spells CASSPPRRGATKYEKLFF. CDR3 DNA sequence: TGTGCCAGCTCACCACCCCGCAGGGGGGCGACTAAATATGAAAAACTGTTTTTT.

J is TRBJ2-2 and V is TRBV14; D may be TRBD1 (5 bases). The V and J ends lost 8 bases and 1 base respectively, with 11 bases between them. CDR1 and CDR2 (germline): SGHDN, FVKESK. The length of the CDR3 is 14 residues. The CDR3 region has the DNA TGTGCCAGCCGCCGGCAGGGGAACACCGGGGAGCTGTTTTTT. This sequence encodes CASRRQGNTGELFF.

The J gene is TRBJ1-1, the V gene TRBV5-1; unclear D gene. The V gene's germline CDR1 is SGHRS and CDR2 YFSETQ. V lost 5 bases and J lost 10, with 21 bases in between. The CDR3 is 14 residues long. In DNA form, the CDR3 reads TGCGCCAGCAGGGCACCTGGGGTGGGGAGGCGAGCTTTCTTT. Translation gives CASRAPGVGRRAFF. The complete variable domain, with remaining parts taken from reference TRBV5-1 and TRBJ1-1, reads KAGVTQTPRYLIKTRGQQVTLSCSPISGHRSVSWYQQTPGQGLQFLFEYFSETQRNKGNFPGRFSGRQFSNSRSEMNVSTLELGDSALYLCASRAPGVGRRAFFGQGTRLTVV.

The rearrangement joins TRBV13 to TRBJ2-5, with D perhaps matching TRBD2 (6 bases). Germline V gives CDR1 PRHDT, CDR2 FYEKMQ (reference sequence). Trimming cost V 5 bases and J 2 bases, with 12 bases left between them. The CDR3 has 14 residues. The CDR3 region is CASSSGPTQETQYF. Written as DNA, the CDR3 is TGTGCCAGCAGCAGCGGGCCCACTCAAGAGACCCAGTACTTC.

This clone was observed a handful of times. The CDR3, as DNA: TGTGCCAGCAGCCAGGATTACAGGGACTACACCTTC. This sequence encodes CASSQDYRDYTF. This rearrangement joins TRBV4-2 to TRBJ1-2; the D gene is possibly TRBD1 (6 bases). Trimming stripped 3 bases from V and 10 bases from J, with 12 bases between. Germline values: CDR1 LGHNA, CDR2 YNFKEQ. The CDR3 length is 12 residues.

The gene calls are TRBV6-1 and TRBJ2-4; a weak D match, TRBD1 (6 bases). CDR3 length equals 15 residues. The germline V gene has CDR1 MNHNS and CDR2 SASEGT. The V end was cut by 5 bases, the J end by 0 bases, with 11 bases between. CDR3 protein: CASSTGSLAKNIQYF. Here the CDR3 DNA reads TGTGCCAGCAGTACAGGGTCACTAGCCAAAAACATTCAGTACTTC.

V usage is TRBV7-9 and J usage is TRBJ2-4; tentatively, D is TRBD1 (5 bases). Germline V gene sequence: CDR1 SEHNR, CDR2 FQNEAQ (reference sequence). V dropped 5 bases and J dropped 6 bases, with 20 bases sitting between them. The CDR3 consists of 16 residues. The CDR3 region has the DNA TGTGCCAGCAGCCCGTATGATAAGGGGCTCGGAAACATTCAGTACTTC. Its translation: CASSPYDKGLGNIQYF.

The CDR3 coding sequence is TGCAGCGTTGAAGATCGGTCAGGGGGAGACGAGCTGTTTTTT. Translating gives CSVEDRSGGDELFF. This chain joins TRBV29-1 and TRBJ2-2; 7 bases fit TRBD1. Losses at the gene ends were 0 bases for V and 11 bases for J; bases not matched to a gene: 9. This CDR3 is 14 amino acids long. The germline V gene encodes CDR1 SQVTM and CDR2 ANQGSEA.

The chain has TRBV29-1 and TRBJ1-1, with a weak D call TRBD1 (5 bases). V shed 5 bases and J shed 6 bases, with 7 bases lying between them. Germline lookup yields CDR1 SQVTM and CDR2 ANQGSEA. CDR3 length equals 10 residues. The CDR3 region is CSVQGAEAFF. CDR3 DNA sequence: TGCAGCGTTCAAGGGGCTGAAGCTTTCTTT. Drawing the rest from reference TRBV29-1 and TRBJ1-1, the complete variable domain is SAVISQKPSRDICQRGTSLTIQCQVDSQVTMMFWYRQQPGQSLTLIATANQGSEATYESGFVIDKFPISRPNLTFSTLTVSNMSPEDSSIYLCSVQGAEAFFGQGTRLTVV.

The gene calls are TRBV5-4 and TRBJ1-1, with D uncertain. Between the trimmed V and J ends, which lost 4 bases and 4 bases, there was a span of 14 bases. Germline CDR1 is SGHNT and CDR2 is YYREEE (reference sequence). The CDR3 totals 14 residues. The CDR3: CASSPGGMGTEAFF. The CDR3 DNA sequence: TGTGCCAGCAGCCCCGGAGGGATGGGCACTGAAGCTTTCTTT. The entire variable domain, with the rest obtained from reference TRBV5-4 and TRBJ1-1, is as follows: ETGVTQSPTHLIKTRGQQVTLRCSSQSGHNTVSWYQQALGQGPQFIFQYYREEENGRGNFPPRFSGLQFPNYSSELNVNALELDDSALYLCASSPGGMGTEAFFGQGTRLTVV.

The J gene is TRBJ1-6, the V gene TRBV25-1; 8 nucleotides align to TRBD1. This CDR3 is built from 14 residues. CDR1 is MGHDK, CDR2 SYGVNS, per germline. With V trimmed by 6 bases and J by 10 bases, 8 bases remained unmatched. CDR3 in amino acids: CASSLGTGGSPLHF. The CDR3 DNA reads as TGTGCCAGCAGCCTCGGGACAGGAGGCTCACCCCTCCACTTT.

This rearrangement joins TRBV6-5 to TRBJ1-1, with a weak D call TRBD1 (5 bases). V was trimmed by 5 bases and J by 0 bases, leaving 7 bases between them. Per germline, CDR1 MNHEY and CDR2 SVGAGI. This CDR3 has 13 amino acids. The CDR3 loop is CASSTTVNTEAFF. The CDR3, as DNA: TGTGCCAGCAGTACGACAGTGAACACTGAAGCTTTCTTT.

As regards this clone: Sequence at one end of the junction differs from germline and may be a read error. The chain links TRBV5-6 to TRBJ2-7; unclear D gene. Germline CDR1 SGHDT, CDR2 YYEEEE. CDR3 length: 15 residues. The CDR3 region is CASSAPGRVSSEQYF. CDR3 sequence (DNA): TGTGCCAGCAGCGCTCCAGGAAGGGTATCCTCCGAGCAGTACTTC.

In its sample, this clone was seen a few times. This chain links TRBV6-6 with TRBJ2-5, with D maybe TRBD1 (5 bases). CDR1 and CDR2 (germline): MNHNY, SVGAGI (reference sequence). CDR3 size: 14 residues. V was trimmed by 6 bases and J by 5 bases, leaving 16 bases between them. The chain's CDR3 is CASRSQGPKETQYF. CDR3 DNA sequence: TGTGCCAGCAGATCTCAGGGTCCGAAGGAGACCCAGTACTTC.

CDR3 loop: CASSSMGTQYF. The CDR3 DNA reads TGTGCCAGCAGCTCCATGGGGACCCAGTACTTC. The V gene is TRBV11-2, the J gene TRBJ2-5; D is uncertain. The V and J ends lost 4 bases and 7 bases respectively, with 7 bases between them. Germline assignment: CDR1 SGHAT and CDR2 FQNNGV. The CDR3 is made up of 11 amino acids.

V usage is TRBV30 and J usage is TRBJ1-5, with D hard to call. Germline V gives CDR1 GTSNPN, CDR2 SVGIG (reference sequence). Trimming cost V 1 base and J 5 bases, with 9 bases left between them. The CDR3 covers 13 residues. The CDR3 spells CAWSAGRDQPQHF. DNA for the CDR3: TGTGCCTGGAGTGCTGGAAGGGATCAGCCCCAGCATTTT.

The rearrangement joins TRBV29-1 to TRBJ1-2; 8 positions match TRBD1. Germline CDR1 SQVTM, CDR2 ANQGSEA. The CDR3 runs to 12 residues. With 7 bases clipped from V and 8 bases from J, the junction kept 9 bases outside the gene matches. Written as DNA, the CDR3 is TGCAGCGGCCTGACAGGGGATCAAGGCTACACCTTC. Translated: CSGLTGDQGYTF.

The rearrangement joins TRBV29-1 to TRBJ2-7, with 8 bases matching TRBD1. Germline CDR1 and CDR2: SQVTM and ANQGSEA. The ends lost 5 bases at V and 4 bases at J; junction bases unmatched: 4. This CDR3 has 12 amino acids. The CDR3 here is CSVQDRAYEQYF. The DNA of the CDR3 is TGCAGCGTTCAGGACAGGGCTTACGAGCAGTACTTC.

The rearrangement links TRBV29-1 to TRBJ2-5; D may be TRBD2 (6 bases). This CDR3 comprises 11 residues. V gave up 3 bases and J gave up 7 bases, with 9 bases separating them. CDR1 and CDR2 (germline): SQVTM, ANQGSEA. CDR3 sequence reads: CSVDWGGTQYF. DNA of the CDR3: TGCAGCGTTGATTGGGGAGGGACCCAGTACTTC.